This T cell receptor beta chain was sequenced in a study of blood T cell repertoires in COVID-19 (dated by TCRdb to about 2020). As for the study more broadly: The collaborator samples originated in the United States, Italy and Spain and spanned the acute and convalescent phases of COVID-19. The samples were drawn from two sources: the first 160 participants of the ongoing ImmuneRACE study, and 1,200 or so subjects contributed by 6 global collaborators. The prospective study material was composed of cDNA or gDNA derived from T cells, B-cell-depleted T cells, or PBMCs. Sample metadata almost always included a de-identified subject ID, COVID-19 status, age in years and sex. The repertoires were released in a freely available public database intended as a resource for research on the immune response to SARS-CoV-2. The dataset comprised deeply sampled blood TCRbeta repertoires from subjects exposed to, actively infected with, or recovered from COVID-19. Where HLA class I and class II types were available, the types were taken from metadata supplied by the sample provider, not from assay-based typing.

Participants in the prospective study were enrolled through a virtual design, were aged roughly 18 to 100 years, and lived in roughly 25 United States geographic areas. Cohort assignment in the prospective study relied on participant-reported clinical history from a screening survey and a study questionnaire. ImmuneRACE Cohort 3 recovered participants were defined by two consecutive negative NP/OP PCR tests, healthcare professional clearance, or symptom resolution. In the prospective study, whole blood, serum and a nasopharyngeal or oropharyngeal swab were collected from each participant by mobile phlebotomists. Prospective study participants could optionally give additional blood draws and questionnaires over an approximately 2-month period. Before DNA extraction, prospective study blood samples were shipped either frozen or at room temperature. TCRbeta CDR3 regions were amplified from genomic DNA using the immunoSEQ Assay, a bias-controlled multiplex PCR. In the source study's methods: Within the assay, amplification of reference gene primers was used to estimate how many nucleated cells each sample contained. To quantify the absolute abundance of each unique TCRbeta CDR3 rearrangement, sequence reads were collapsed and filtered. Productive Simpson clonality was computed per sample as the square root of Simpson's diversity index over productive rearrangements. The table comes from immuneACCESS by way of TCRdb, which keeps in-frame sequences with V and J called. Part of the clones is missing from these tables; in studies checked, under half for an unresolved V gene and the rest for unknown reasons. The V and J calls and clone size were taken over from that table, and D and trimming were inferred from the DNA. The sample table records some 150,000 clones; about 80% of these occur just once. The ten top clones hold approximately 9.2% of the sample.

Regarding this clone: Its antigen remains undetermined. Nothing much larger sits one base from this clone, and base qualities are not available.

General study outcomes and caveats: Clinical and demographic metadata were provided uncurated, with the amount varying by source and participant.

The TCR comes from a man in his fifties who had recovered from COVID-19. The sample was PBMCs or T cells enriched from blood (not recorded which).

CDR3 sequence: CAWDLPGAYEQYF. The DNA reads as follows: TGTGCCTGGGACCTACCCGGGGCCTACGAGCAGTACTTC. Recombination connected TRBV30 to TRBJ2-7, with a tentative D gene TRBD2 over 5 matching bases. Its CDR3 holds 13 amino acids, cysteine through phenylalanine. The retained sequence is limited to the CDR3, 39 bases, with the frame set at the first base. Cut back by 5 bases and 2 bases, the V and J ends lie 13 bases apart. Per the germline V gene (reference sequence), GTSNPN is the CDR1 and SVGIG is the CDR2.